The entry below describes one TCR beta chain. Treatment defined: preoperative locoregional IRX-2 cytokine immunotherapy. The sample comes from a study of preoperative IRX-2 immunotherapy in early breast cancer. The CDR3 sequence is 19 residues long. CDR1 and CDR2 (germline): KGHSY, FQNENV. V lost 8 bases, J lost 0 bases, and 15 bases stayed unmatched. Profiled with immunoSEQ multiplex PCR; TCRdb holds only in-frame clones, not every one. Of about 43,000 clones in the sample, roughly 95% were seen once. Sequences were derived from tumor tissue, sampled after IRX-2 immunotherapy. This TCR was sampled from a human donor with breast cancer. The rearrangement uses TRBV16 and TRBJ2-7; TRBD2 aligns across 14 bases. The CDR3 loop is CASEKPGLAGGASSYEQYF. CDR3 sequence (DNA): TGTGCCAGCGAAAAACCCGGACTAGCGGGGGGTGCAAGCTCCTACGAGCAGTACTTC.